A few counts support the clone carrying this TCR beta chain. Its target is unknown. The data belong to a study of early T cells in non-severe SARS-CoV-2 infection. The wider study: Chains were not paired, and sequencing was done on bulk RNA from unsorted whole blood. Whole-study findings and limits: Clonotype matching in VDJdb favored anti-spike CD8 responses and did not capture private and CD4 specificities.

CDR1 SGHTA and CDR2 FQGNSA come from the germline V gene. Trimming removed 5 bases from V and 6 bases from J; junction bases left unmatched: 9. This CDR3 comprises 16 residues. MiXCR, applied by TCRdb to the 5' RACE reads, yields one record per CDR3 protein. This repertoire shows some 77,000 distinct CDR3 sequences, around 8.7% found once; its top ten account for more than 4.5%. The sample comprised whole blood. The sequence was collected from an adult who was a healthcare worker with PCR-confirmed SARS-CoV-2 infection or an uninfected control (not recorded which). The chain couples TRBV7-2 to TRBJ2-1; TRBD2 aligns across 11 bases. This CDR3 reads CASSILLAGAGNEQFF. In DNA, the CDR3 is TGTGCCAGCAGCATCCTACTAGCGGGAGCGGGCAATGAGCAGTTCTTC.